This TCR beta chain comes out of a study of OX40 agonist ivuxolimab in advanced cancers. General study results and limits: Partial responders dosed at 0.1-3.0 mg/kg displayed clonal expansion ranking among the lowest.

The protocol was immunoSEQ multiplex PCR, while the TCRdb copy is restricted to in-frame clones and leaves out a portion. The sample lists about 46,000 clones, under 90% occurring once. Remarks on this clone: The antigen remains undetermined.

CDR3 length equals 15 residues. V was clipped by 4 bases and J by 1 base; unmatched bases: 2. CDR1 is SGHDT, CDR2 YYEEEE, per germline. The sequences come from CD4+ or CD8+ T cells sorted from blood, collected in a trial of the OX40 agonist ivuxolimab. This chain links TRBV5-6 with TRBJ2-2; 9 bases are shared with TRBD1. The receptor was derived from an adult with an advanced solid tumor such as melanoma, head and neck, liver or kidney cancer. This CDR3 is CASSRTGVNTGELFF. The CDR3 DNA reads as TGTGCCAGCAGCCGGACAGGGGTGAACACCGGGGAGCTGTTTTTT. The full variable domain, with the rest looked up from reference TRBV5-6 and TRBJ2-2, is DAGVTQSPTHLIKTRGQQVTLRCSPKSGHDTVSWYQQALGQGPQFIFQYYEEEERQRGNFPDRFSGHQFPNYSSELNVNALLLGDSALYLCASSRTGVNTGELFFGEGSRLTVL.